A selection of T cell receptor beta chains follows, all from one sample in a study of blood T cell repertoires in COVID-19. Using immunoSEQ multiplex PCR, the repertoire was profiled, and TCRdb retains in-frame clones only, with some absent. The sample gives about 280,000 clones, roughly 90% of which show up once; 1.5% to 2% is in the top ten. The source material was PBMCs or T cells enriched from blood (not recorded which). The receptors stem from a woman aged 55-69 years who had recovered from COVID-19. Both conserved end residues are part of each CDR3. Each record gives: J gene, clone size, V gene, D gene, CDR3 DNA, CDR3 protein. The D gene is left open where the match is weak. A row's size may be missing; if present it is once, few, many or a size class.

>TRBJ1-1|-|TRBV14|-
TGTGCCAGCAGCTTGGCATGGAACACTGAAGCTTTCTTT
CASSLAWNTEAFF
>TRBJ1-1|-|TRBV7-9|TRBD1
TGTGCCAGCAGCCGAGGGACAGAAAACACTGAAGCTTTCTTT
CASSRGTENTEAFF
>TRBJ1-6|once|TRBV3-1/TRBV3-2|-
TGTGCCAGCAGACTTAATAATTCACCCCTCCACTTT
CASRLNNSPLHF
>TRBJ2-7|-|TRBV7-2|-
TGTGCCAGCAGCTTAGGCGTCCGGGACTACGAGCAGTACTTC
CASSLGVRDYEQYF
>TRBJ2-5|-|TRBV19|-
TGTGCCAGTAGTCCTCAACTAGAGGAGACCCAGTACTTC
CASSPQLEETQYF
>TRBJ2-1|once|TRBV7-2|TRBD1
TGTGCCAGCACTCTAGGGCAGGGGGTTTACAATGAGCAGTTCTTC
CASTLGQGVYNEQFF
>TRBJ2-5|-|TRBV19|-
TGTGCCAGCGCGAGGGAAGAGACCCAGTACTTC
CASAREETQYF
>TRBJ1-5|once|TRBV19|-
TGTGCCAGTAGTATATCCCGTCAGCCCCAGCATTTT
CASSISRQPQHF
>TRBJ2-7|-|TRBV27|TRBD1
TGTGCCAGCAGACGTCGGGACAGGGCGGACTACGAGCAGTACTTC
CASRRRDRADYEQYF
>TRBJ2-1|-|TRBV7-2|-
TGTGCCAGCAGCTTTCATAGCGGTCCCTCCTACAATGAGCAGTTCTTC
CASSFHSGPSYNEQFF
>TRBJ1-2|-|TRBV30|-
TGTGCCTGGAGTGGACTCAATGGCTACACCTTC
CAWSGLNGYTF
>TRBJ2-7|-|TRBV29-1|-
TGCAGCGTTGACAGGGTTACCTCCTACGAGCAGTACTTC
CSVDRVTSYEQYF
>TRBJ1-6|-|TRBV5-1|TRBD1
TGCGCCAGCAGCTCCGGACAGGGTCCAATCCCTCTCCACTTT
CASSSGQGPIPLHF
>TRBJ1-3|once|TRBV2|-
TGTGCCAGCAGTGCTACTACAGGGTTCGGAAACACCATATATTTT
CASSATTGFGNTIYF
>TRBJ2-2|-|TRBV3-1/TRBV3-2|TRBD2
TGTGCCAGCAGCCAAGTTGGCGGGGGGGCTTTAATCGGGGAGCTGTTTTTT
CASSQVGGGALIGELFF